This T cell receptor (beta chain) emerged from a study of blood T cell repertoires in COVID-19. As for the study in general: The United States, Italy and Spain supplied acute and convalescent COVID-19 samples. PBMCs, B-cell-depleted T cells, or T cells provided the cDNA or gDNA that made up the material.

Original handling: Reference gene primers were amplified, and this amplification served to estimate nucleated cell counts. TCRdb keeps only in-frame clones here, not all; method: immunoSEQ multiplex PCR. That table supplies the V and J calls and clone size; D and trimming were determined from the DNA. The sample includes under 250,000 clones, less than 90% of them seen just once. This CDR3 spans 14 amino acids. Germline CDR1 reads KGHSH; CDR2 reads LQKENI. Trimming stripped 2 bases from V and 0 bases from J, with 8 bases between. Sequences were obtained from peripheral blood. The sequence came from a man between 35 and 55 years old with acute or convalescent COVID-19. The J gene is TRBJ2-7, the V gene TRBV18; D is undetermined. CDR3 protein: CASSPVESSYEQYF. CDR3 coding DNA: TGTGCCAGCTCACCAGTTGAGAGCTCCTACGAGCAGTACTTC.